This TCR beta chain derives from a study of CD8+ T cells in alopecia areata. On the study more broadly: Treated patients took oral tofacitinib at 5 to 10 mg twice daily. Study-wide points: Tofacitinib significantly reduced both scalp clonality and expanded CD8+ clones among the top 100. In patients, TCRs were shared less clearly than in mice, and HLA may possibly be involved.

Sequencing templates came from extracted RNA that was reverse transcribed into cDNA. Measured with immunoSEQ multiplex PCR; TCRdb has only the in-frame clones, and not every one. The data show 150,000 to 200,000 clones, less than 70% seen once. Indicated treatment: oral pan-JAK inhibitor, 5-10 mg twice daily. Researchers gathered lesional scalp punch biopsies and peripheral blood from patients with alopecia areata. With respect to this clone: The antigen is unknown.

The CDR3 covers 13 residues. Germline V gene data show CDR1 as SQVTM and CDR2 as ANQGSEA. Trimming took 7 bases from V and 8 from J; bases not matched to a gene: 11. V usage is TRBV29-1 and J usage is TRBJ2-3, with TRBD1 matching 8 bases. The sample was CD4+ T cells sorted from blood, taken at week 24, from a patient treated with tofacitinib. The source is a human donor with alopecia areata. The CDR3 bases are TGCAGCGGGACCCAGGGGGCGCACGGTACGCAGTATTTT. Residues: CSGTQGAHGTQYF.